The clone carrying this TCR beta chain was recorded a few times. As yet, its antigen is unknown. Researchers built TCR beta libraries using quantitative 5'-RACE with molecular barcodes. TCRdb re-called the 5' RACE reads with MiXCR, one entry per CDR3 protein. The data show about 800,000 distinct CDR3 sequences, approximately 12% seen once. The entry originates in a study of CD8 T cells in ankylosing spondylitis. Findings and caveats of the study: Significantly higher representation of disease-linked clones was reported for matched ankylosing spondylitis synovial fluid. There was a TCR beta motif, made of several highly homologous variants, that appeared characteristic of ankylosing spondylitis blood.

Germline V gene data show CDR1 as SGHAT and CDR2 as FQNNGV. J was trimmed by 1 base and V by 1 base; bases with no gene match: 17. The CDR3 is 20 amino acids. Sequenced sample: blood, either unsorted or a sorted T cell fraction (not recorded which). The chain uses TRBV11-2 and TRBJ2-3, with TRBD2 matching over 7 bases. The receptor was isolated from a male donor with ankylosing spondylitis. In DNA form, the CDR3 reads TGTGCCAGCAGCTTAGTGGTACTCCCTAAGGGACTATCTCGCACAGATACGCAGTATTTT. Translated: CASSLVVLPKGLSRTDTQYF.